The rows below give T cell receptor beta chains drawn from one sample of a study of PD-L1 blockade in urothelial cancer. The assay was immunoSEQ multiplex PCR, and TCRdb's table has in-frame clones only and misses some. The sample has 50,000 to 55,000 clones; roughly 80% are singletons. This sample comprised PBMCs, obtained around atezolizumab (anti-PD-L1) treatment. The origin of the receptors is a man aged 65-85 years with urothelial cancer. Both conserved end residues are part of each CDR3.

V	CDR3
TRBV5-8	CASSFGRYNEQFF
TRBV27	CASSPQGGRGSQAQHF
TRBV4-1	CASSHGIPPGLAVQETQYF
TRBV29-1	CSVEKGGTDTQYF
TRBV7-3	CASSLGQNTEAFF
TRBV9	CASSVEELSEQYF
TRBV7-2	CASSLSGTGMPYEQYF
TRBV4-1	CASSQDLQVAYEQYF
TRBV29-1	CSVEGTDLTNEKLFF
TRBV5-4	CASSLEAGGYTGELFF
TRBV2	CASTVAGEQFF
TRBV4-1	CASSQGSWDEQFF
TRBV5-5	CASSLVARSTDTQYF
TRBV11-3	CASSEEVARAYNEQFF
TRBV19	CASSNHQGDTEAFF
TRBV5-1	CASSLGSRVETQYF
TRBV12-5	CASGLTSGTGFLRQPQHF
TRBV6-6	CASTPGLSRTDTQYF
TRBV6-5	CASKTQGPQETQYF
TRBV2	CASSGTPRGNQPQHF
TRBV5-4	CATNGGNQETQYF
TRBV21-1	CASSPITAGGEYEQYF
TRBV6-6	CASGGVRSNQPQHF
TRBV10-2	CASWKNWGQEQFF
TRBV6-1	CASVGLAPYQETQYF
TRBV5-1	CASSPRQGRMLEAFF
TRBV5-1	CASRRQGGDEKLFF
TRBV30	CAWRGGLPDQPQHF
TRBV12-5	CASGLVSGGSLNEQFF
TRBV30	CAWSPGHSTEAFF
TRBV6-5	CASSYMRGNMYEQYF
TRBV4-3	CASSHGLEDTQYF
TRBV9	CASSVGGGAWNTEAFF
TRBV5-1	CASSWSPRNEQFF
TRBV5-1	CASSRDSSTDTQYF